The next 12 T cell receptor beta chains were all read from a single sample in a study of Ad26.COV2.S vaccination and SARS-CoV-2 variants. Treatment in this sample: roughly 20 received Ad26.COV2.S at low or high dose, single or two shots; about 5 received placebo; per-sample allocation not given. Each sample was drawn 63 days after the first injection (of vaccine or placebo). TCRdb keeps only in-frame clones here, not all; method: immunoSEQ multiplex PCR. The sample comprises some 480,000 clones, approximately 88% of which are singletons, and 10% to 15% rests with the top ten. Sequencing used peripheral blood, obtained in a trial of Ad26.COV2.S vaccine versus placebo. The origin of the receptors is a person between 18 and 59 years old who received the Ad26.COV2.S COVID-19 vaccine or a placebo.

The gene calls are TRBV28 and TRBJ1-4; TRBD1 might be the D (5 bases). CDR3 size: 13 residues. Per germline, CDR1 MDHEN and CDR2 SYDVKM. V was shortened by 3 bases and J by 8 bases, with 10 bases between the two germline ends. CDR3 sequence: CASSFPGREKLFF. The CDR3 DNA follows: TGTGCCAGCAGTTTCCCAGGGAGGGAAAAACTGTTTTTT.

The V call is TRBV19, the J call TRBJ2-3; D not resolved. This CDR3 region has 14 residues. Germline V gene lookup returns CDR1 LNHDA and CDR2 SQIVND (reference sequence). The V and J ends lost 5 bases and 1 base respectively, with 10 bases between them. CDR3 DNA: TGTGCCAGTAGTCCCGGGTGGGGCACAGATACGCAGTATTTT. Translating it yields CASSPGWGTDTQYF.

V and J are TRBV7-9 and TRBJ1-4; TRBD1 is a possible D gene (6 bases). The V gene's germline CDR1 is SEHNR and CDR2 FQNEAQ (reference sequence). CDR3 length: 15 residues. Trimming removed 4 bases at V and 8 bases at J, with 17 bases between. In DNA form, the CDR3 reads TGTGCCAGCAGCTACTGGGGACCAGGGGCCGAAAAACTGTTTTTT. Its translation: CASSYWGPGAEKLFF.

This chain uses TRBV7-9 with TRBJ2-5; 10 positions match TRBD1. The V and J ends lost 5 bases and 2 bases, in that order; junction bases with no gene match: 5. This CDR3 region has 15 residues. The V gene's germline CDR1 is SEHNR and CDR2 FQNEAQ (reference sequence). CDR3 nucleotides: TGTGCCAGCAGCCTCCGGGACAGGGGTCAAGAGACCCAGTACTTC. Residues: CASSLRDRGQETQYF.

This rearrangement joins TRBV29-1 to TRBJ2-3, with TRBD2 as a possible D gene (6 bases). Germline CDR1 reads SQVTM; CDR2 reads ANQGSEA. V shed 7 bases and J shed 2 bases, with 16 bases lying between them. The CDR3 has 14 amino acids. The CDR3 nucleotides are TGCAGCGCTGATGCGGGGACGCACACAGATACGCAGTATTTT. It encodes CSADAGTHTDTQYF.

J is TRBJ2-7 and V is TRBV4-3; TRBD2 might be the D (5 bases). V was cut by 2 bases and J by 5 bases, with 13 bases left in between. The CDR3 totals 14 residues. The germline V gene has CDR1 LGHNA and CDR2 YSLEER. The CDR3 spells CASSQRSGGHEQYF. The CDR3 nucleotides are TGCGCCAGCAGCCAACGGAGCGGTGGACACGAGCAGTACTTC.

The chain is built from TRBV9 and TRBJ1-6; TRBD1 is a possible D gene (5 bases). Germline CDR1 is SGDLS and CDR2 is YYNGEE. The CDR3 is 16 residues long. Deletions cut 0 bases from V and 11 bases from J, with 18 bases between. The CDR3, as DNA: TGTGCCAGCAGCGTAGGACAGTCGGGAGGGCAGCCACCCCTCCACTTT. This gives the protein CASSVGQSGGQPPLHF.

The chain uses TRBV24-1 and TRBJ2-1; 7 positions match TRBD2. V shed 8 bases, J shed 6 bases, and the junction held 6 bases outside the gene matches. This CDR3 is 13 amino acids long. Germline values: CDR1 KGHDR, CDR2 SFDVKD. The CDR3 here is CATMKGGGNEQFF. Here the CDR3 DNA reads TGTGCCACCATGAAAGGCGGGGGCAATGAGCAGTTCTTC.

This chain connects TRBV29-1 to TRBJ2-7; D may be TRBD2 (6 bases). Per germline, CDR1 SQVTM and CDR2 ANQGSEA. The CDR3 loop spans 13 amino acids. V gave up 4 bases and J gave up 5 bases, with 15 bases separating them. In DNA form, the CDR3 reads TGCAGCGTTGCTTGGCCCCCGGGGGACGAGCAGTACTTC. It is translated as CSVAWPPGDEQYF.

The V call is TRBV11-1, the J call TRBJ1-1; 7 bases fit TRBD1. Trimming removed 4 bases from V and 2 bases from J; junction bases left unmatched: 7. The CDR3 length is 15 residues. The germline CDR1 and CDR2 sequences are SGHAT and FQDESV (reference sequence). CDR3 residues: CASSSPGGGNTEAFF. The CDR3 DNA is TGTGCCAGCAGCTCACCAGGGGGGGGCAACACTGAAGCTTTCTTT.

The chain couples TRBV29-1 to TRBJ2-1, with 10 bases matching TRBD2. Germline trimming cut 6 bases from V and 10 bases from J; bases unmatched to any gene: 18. This CDR3 is 16 amino acids long. Germline CDR1 SQVTM, CDR2 ANQGSEA. The CDR3 nucleotides are TGCAGCGTGGGGGAGATGACCCGAACTAGCGGGGCGGAGCAGTTCTTC. Its protein product is CSVGEMTRTSGAEQFF.

In its sample, this clone was seen once. The CDR3 DNA sequence: TGTGCCAGTAGTATTTATATTAGCGGGACCACCGGGGAGCTGTTTTTT. Its translation: CASSIYISGTTGELFF. The J gene is TRBJ2-2, the V gene TRBV19, with 8 positions matching TRBD2. This CDR3 comprises 16 residues. J lost 4 bases, V lost 3 bases, and 7 bases had no gene match. The germline CDR1 and CDR2 sequences are LNHDA and SQIVND (reference sequence).